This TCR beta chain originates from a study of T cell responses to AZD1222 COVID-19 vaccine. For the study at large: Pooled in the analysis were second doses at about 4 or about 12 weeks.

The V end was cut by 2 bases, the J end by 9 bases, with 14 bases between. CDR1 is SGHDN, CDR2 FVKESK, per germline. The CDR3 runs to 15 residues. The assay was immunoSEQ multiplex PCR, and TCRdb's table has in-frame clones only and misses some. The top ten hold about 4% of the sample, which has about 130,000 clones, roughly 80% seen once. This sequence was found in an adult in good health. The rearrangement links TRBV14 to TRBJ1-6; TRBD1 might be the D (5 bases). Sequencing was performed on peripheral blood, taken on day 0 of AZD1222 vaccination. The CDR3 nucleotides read TGTGCCAGCAGCCAACAGGGCCCCCGTGGTTCACCCCTCCACTTT. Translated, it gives CASSQQGPRGSPLHF.